What follows describes a single T cell receptor beta chain. The antigen remains undetermined. One base away lies a much larger clone, so this may be a sequencing read error. Germline loops: CDR1 GTSNPN, CDR2 SVGIG (reference sequence). The CDR3 length is 14 residues. This sample stems from a study of T cells in Graves' hyperthyroidism and ophthalmopathy. Notes on the study in general: A 13 V-J model separated ophthalmopathy from stable hyperthyroidism.

Enrolled ophthalmopathy patients presented with a Clinical Activity Score of at least 3, a NOSPECS grade of at least 4, and disease duration under 3 months. RNA transcripts yielded amplified TCR beta CDR3 regions. In the first-round RT-PCR of the TCR CDR3, the HTBI primer set was used. TCRdb used MiXCR to reprocess the multiplex PCR reads, holding one entry per CDR3 protein. Among over 250,000 distinct CDR3 sequences, approximately 20% were seen once, and the ten largest hold about 60%. Sequenced input: blood. The sequence came from a man between 25 and 39 years old with Graves' ophthalmopathy. The V gene is TRBV30, the J gene TRBJ1-1; TRBD1 aligns across 9 bases. CDR3 DNA: TGTGTCTGGAGTTCGGGACAGGGGAACACTGAAGCTTTCTTT. Translation: CVWSSGQGNTEAFF. The full variable domain, completed using reference TRBV30 and TRBJ1-1, is SQTIHQWPATLVQPVGSPLSLECTVEGTSNPNLYWYRQAAGRGLQLLFYSVGIGQISSEVPQNLSASRPQDRQFILSSKKLLLSDSGFYLCVWSSGQGNTEAFFGQGTRLTVV.